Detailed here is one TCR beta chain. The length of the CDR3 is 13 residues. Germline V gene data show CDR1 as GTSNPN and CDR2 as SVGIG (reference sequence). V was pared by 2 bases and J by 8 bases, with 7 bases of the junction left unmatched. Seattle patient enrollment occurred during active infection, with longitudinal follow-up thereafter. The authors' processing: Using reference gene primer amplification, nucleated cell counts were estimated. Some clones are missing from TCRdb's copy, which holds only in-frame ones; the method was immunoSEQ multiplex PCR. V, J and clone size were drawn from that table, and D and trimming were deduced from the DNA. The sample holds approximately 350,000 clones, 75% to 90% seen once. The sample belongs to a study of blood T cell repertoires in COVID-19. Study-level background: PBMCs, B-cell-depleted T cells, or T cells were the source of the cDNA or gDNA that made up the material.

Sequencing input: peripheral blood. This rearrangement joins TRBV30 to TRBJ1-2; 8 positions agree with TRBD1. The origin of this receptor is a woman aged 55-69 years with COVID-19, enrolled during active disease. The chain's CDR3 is CAWSLQGARGYTF. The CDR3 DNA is TGTGCCTGGAGTCTCCAGGGGGCAAGGGGCTACACCTTC.